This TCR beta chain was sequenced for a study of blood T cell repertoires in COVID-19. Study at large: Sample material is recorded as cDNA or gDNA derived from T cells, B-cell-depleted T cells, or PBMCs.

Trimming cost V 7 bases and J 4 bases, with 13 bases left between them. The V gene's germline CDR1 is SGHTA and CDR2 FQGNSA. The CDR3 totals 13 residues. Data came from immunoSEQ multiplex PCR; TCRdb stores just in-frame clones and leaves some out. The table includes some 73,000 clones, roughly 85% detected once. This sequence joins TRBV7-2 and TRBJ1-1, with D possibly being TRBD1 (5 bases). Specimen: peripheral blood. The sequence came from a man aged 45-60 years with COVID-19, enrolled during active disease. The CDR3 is CASNWSGLTEAFF. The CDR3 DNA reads TGTGCCAGCAATTGGTCAGGGCTCACTGAAGCTTTCTTT.